The 26 T cell receptor beta chains below all came from one sample that was sequenced in a study of blood T cell repertoires in COVID-19. Libraries were prepared by immunoSEQ multiplex PCR; TCRdb keeps only in-frame clonotypes and omits some of them. The table lists 160,000 or so clones, around 80% of them singletons. Source material: peripheral blood. The receptors were gathered from a man between 60 and 75 years old with acute or convalescent COVID-19.

This clone is a singleton in its sample. The CDR3 region has the DNA TGTGCCAGCAGCTTAGGACTAGCTCATGAGCAGTTCTTC. Protein product: CASSLGLAHEQFF. The chain joins TRBV11-3 to TRBJ2-1; 7 bases are a match to TRBD2. Losses at the gene ends were 1 base for V and 8 bases for J; bases not matched to a gene: 2. Germline-derived CDR1 and CDR2 are SGHNT and YENEEA. CDR3 length equals 13 residues.

The rearrangement joins TRBV27 to TRBJ2-7, with 8 positions matching TRBD2. The CDR3 totals 13 residues. Trimming cost V 3 bases and J 4 bases; bases outside gene matches: 2. Germline V gene data show CDR1 as MNHEY and CDR2 as SMNVEV (reference sequence). CDR3 DNA: TGTGCCAGCAGTTTTCGGGAGGGGTACGAGCAGTACTTC. It translates to CASSFREGYEQYF.

The chain joins TRBV20-1 to TRBJ2-5; no clear D gene. V was shortened by 4 bases and J by 0 bases, with 3 bases between the two germline ends. The CDR3 totals 11 residues. Germline CDR1 reads DFQATT; CDR2 reads SNEGSKA (reference sequence). CDR3 residues: CSANNQETQYF. In DNA, the CDR3 is TGCAGTGCTAACAACCAAGAGACCCAGTACTTC.

The J gene is TRBJ2-7, the V gene TRBV11-2; no firm D call. Germline loops: CDR1 SGHAT, CDR2 FQNNGV. The CDR3 is 12 amino acids. The CDR3 protein is CASSLMSRPSSV. CDR3 DNA: TGTGCCAGCAGCTTAATGTCCAGGCCCTCCTCGGTA.

The chain recombines TRBV15 with TRBJ1-1; the D gene is possibly TRBD1 (6 bases). The length of the CDR3 is 13 residues. Germline V CDR1 and CDR2: LNHNV, YYDKDF (reference sequence). V gave up 0 bases and J gave up 5 bases, with 7 bases separating them. CDR3 loop: CATSRDRGTEAFF. CDR3 nucleotides: TGTGCCACCAGCAGAGATAGGGGGACTGAAGCTTTCTTT.

This clone came up many times. The rearrangement uses TRBV2 and TRBJ2-3, with D possibly matching TRBD1 (5 bases). Germline V gene data show CDR1 as SNHLY and CDR2 as FYNNEI. The CDR3 runs 11 residues. V was cut by 5 bases and J by 6 bases, with 6 bases left in between. CDR3 bases: TGTGCCAGCAGTCCAGGGGATACGCAGTATTTT. Amino acids: CASSPGDTQYF.

The V and J genes are TRBV5-1 and TRBJ2-7; maybe TRBD1 (5 bases). The CDR3 totals 12 residues. The germline CDR1 and CDR2 sequences are SGHRS and YFSETQ. Trimming removed 5 bases from V and 7 bases from J, with 13 bases in between. CDR3 DNA: TGCGCCAGCAGTTCCTGGGGCGAGGAGCAGTACTTC. Translating gives CASSSWGEEQYF.

This chain joins TRBV21-1 and TRBJ2-4; the table gives TRBD2 as D, unverified against the DNA. TRBV21-1 is described as a pseudogene. The CDR3 consists of 14 residues. The CDR3 region is CASSSAEGKNIQYF. For the CDR3, the DNA is TGTGCCAGCAGCTCGGCGGAAGGCAAAAACATTCAGTACTTC.

V is TRBV25-1 and J is TRBJ1-2; 8 bases match TRBD1. This CDR3 spans 15 amino acids. The ends lost 5 bases at V and 2 bases at J; junction bases unmatched: 7. In germline, CDR1 is MGHDK, CDR2 SYGVNS. In nucleotides, the CDR3 is TGTGCCAGCAGTCCCCTGGGACAGGCAAACTATGGCTACACCTTC. Amino acid sequence: CASSPLGQANYGYTF.

This chain links TRBV7-2 with TRBJ1-1; D not resolved. Trimming cost V 3 bases and J 0 bases, with 5 bases left between them. The CDR3 has 13 amino acids. CDR1 and CDR2 from the germline V gene are SGHTA and FQGNSA. For the CDR3, the DNA is TGTGCCAGCAGCTTGAGAATGAACACTGAAGCTTTCTTT. Protein product: CASSLRMNTEAFF. Looking up the rest from reference TRBV7-2 and TRBJ1-1 gives the full variable domain: GAGVSQSPSNKVTEKGKDVELRCDPISGHTALYWYRQSLGQGLEFLIYFQGNSAPDKSGLPSDRFSAERTGGSVSTLTIQRTQQEDSAVYLCASSLRMNTEAFFGQGTRLTVV.

The count of this clone is one. The chain links TRBV7-6 to TRBJ1-3, with D possibly being TRBD1 (6 bases). The CDR3 has 19 amino acids. V was cut by 1 base and J by 4 bases, with 23 bases left in between. From germline, CDR1 is SGHVS and CDR2 FNYEAQ. The CDR3 coding sequence is TGTGCCAGCAGCTTAGAAAGCCAGGCCGCGACAGGTTCGGGAAACACCATATATTTT. Its translation: CASSLESQAATGSGNTIYF.

This clone was detected once. V and J are TRBV11-2 and TRBJ2-1; 7 positions match TRBD1. V was clipped by 0 bases and J by 9 bases; unmatched bases: 5. Germline CDR1 reads SGHAT; CDR2 reads FQNNGV. The CDR3 covers 14 residues. CDR3 sequence: CASSLDPTGREQFF. DNA for the CDR3: TGTGCCAGCAGCTTAGACCCGACAGGGCGTGAGCAGTTCTTC.

The CDR3 nucleotides are TGTGCCAGCAGTTTGGTTGGAGGTCAGCCCCAGCATTTT. It encodes CASSLVGGQPQHF. V gene TRBV28 combines with J gene TRBJ1-5; no firm D call. The V gene's germline CDR1 is MDHEN and CDR2 SYDVKM. The V gene lost 3 bases and the J gene lost 6 bases, with 9 bases spanning the gap. This CDR3 has 13 amino acids.

A single count supports this clone. CDR3 amino acids: CASTLATANTEAFF. CDR3 DNA sequence: TGTGCCAGCACCCTAGCCACGGCGAACACTGAAGCTTTCTTT. The V and J genes are TRBV28 and TRBJ1-1; D call uncertain. This CDR3 comprises 14 residues. CDR1 and CDR2 (germline): MDHEN, SYDVKM. Trimming cost V 7 bases and J 1 base, with 13 bases left between them. Looking up the rest from reference TRBV28 and TRBJ1-1 gives the full variable domain: DVKVTQSSRYLVKRTGEKVFLECVQDMDHENMFWYRQDPGLGLRLIYFSYDVKMKEKGDIPEGYSVSREKKERFSLILESASTNQTSMYLCASTLATANTEAFFGQGTRLTVV.

The V and J genes are TRBV30 and TRBJ1-2; TRBD1 is a possible D gene (5 bases). V lost 2 bases and J 8 bases, leaving 15 bases between the germline ends. Germline loops: CDR1 GTSNPN, CDR2 SVGIG (reference sequence). The CDR3 is made up of 13 amino acids. This chain's CDR3 is CAWSQGYLGGYTF. DNA of the CDR3: TGTGCCTGGAGTCAGGGTTATTTGGGAGGCTACACCTTC.

This chain uses TRBV5-1 with TRBJ1-4, with 7 bases identical to TRBD1. Germline CDR1 reads SGHRS; CDR2 reads YFSETQ. The CDR3 consists of 15 residues. The V gene end was trimmed by 4 bases and the J gene end by 7 bases; junction bases not matched to a gene: 10. CDR3 DNA: TGCGCCAGCAGCGGAGAGACAGGGTCGGGTGAAAAACTGTTTTTT. Protein sequence: CASSGETGSGEKLFF.

This chain uses TRBV19 with TRBJ2-2; unclear D gene. V lost 6 bases, J lost 7 bases, and 6 bases lay in between. CDR3 length: 11 residues. Germline loops: CDR1 LNHDA, CDR2 SQIVND (reference sequence). The CDR3 nucleotides read TGTGCCAGTAGGAGGTTCGGGGAGCTGTTTTTT. Protein: CASRRFGELFF.

The chain uses TRBV10-1 and TRBJ2-7; possible D gene TRBD1, 7 bases. This CDR3 contains 15 residues. V was clipped by 3 bases and J by 5 bases, with 17 bases between them. CDR1 and CDR2 (germline): WNHNN, SYGVQD (reference sequence). CDR3: CASSDQTGRYNEQYF. CDR3 bases: TGCGCCAGCAGTGACCAGACAGGGAGGTACAACGAGCAGTACTTC.

This chain uses TRBV6-6 with TRBJ1-5; 8 bases agree with TRBD1. The V gene's germline CDR1 is MNHNY and CDR2 SVGAGI (reference sequence). This CDR3 region has 13 residues. J lost 2 bases, V lost 8 bases, and 2 bases had no gene match. The chain's CDR3 is CASDRGGNQPQHF. DNA of the CDR3: TGTGCCAGCGACAGGGGAGGCAATCAGCCCCAGCATTTT.

CDR3 in amino acids: CASSLGGTGVTEAFF. In DNA form, the CDR3 reads TGTGCCAGCAGTTTAGGGGGGACAGGGGTCACTGAAGCTTTCTTT. The chain has TRBV28 and TRBJ1-1; TRBD1 agrees at 10 bases. The CDR3 is made up of 15 amino acids. Unmatched junction bases numbered 4, after V lost 2 bases and J lost 4 bases. The germline V gene has CDR1 MDHEN and CDR2 SYDVKM.

The V gene is TRBV27, the J gene TRBJ1-1; D gene uncertain. The CDR3 has 14 residues. V lost 4 bases and J lost 0, with 9 bases in between. Germline V gene data show CDR1 as MNHEY and CDR2 as SMNVEV (reference sequence). Written as DNA, the CDR3 is TGTGCCAGCAGTTACCGCGGGTTGAACACTGAAGCTTTCTTT. Its protein product is CASSYRGLNTEAFF.

The chain couples TRBV9 to TRBJ1-1, with D unclear. Germline V gene sequence: CDR1 SGDLS, CDR2 YYNGEE. Trimming took 1 base from V and 0 from J, leaving 7 bases between them. The CDR3 runs 14 residues. The CDR3 protein is CASSVNYLNTEAFF. CDR3 bases: TGTGCCAGCAGCGTAAACTATCTGAACACTGAAGCTTTCTTT.

The chain has TRBV9 and TRBJ2-3, with D perhaps TRBD2 (6 bases). CDR3 length equals 15 residues. V dropped 0 bases and J dropped 6 bases, with 14 bases sitting between them. Germline CDR1 is SGDLS and CDR2 is YYNGEE. The CDR3 spells CASSVEDYGGDTQYF. Here the CDR3 DNA reads TGTGCCAGCAGCGTAGAGGACTACGGAGGGGATACGCAGTATTTT.

This rearrangement joins TRBV3-1 (or the pseudogene TRBV3-2) to TRBJ2-5; the D gene is possibly TRBD2 (6 bases). The CDR3 has 14 amino acids. Germline V gene lookup returns CDR1 LGHDT and CDR2 YNNKEL (reference sequence). The ends were cut back, 5 bases at V and 2 bases at J, with 12 bases in the middle. The CDR3 DNA reads as TGTGCCAGCAGCGTGACTAGTGAACAAGAGACCCAGTACTTC. This gives the protein CASSVTSEQETQYF.

The chain employs TRBV6-1 and TRBJ1-1; D might be TRBD1 (6 bases). The V end was cut by 5 bases, the J end by 7 bases, with 14 bases between. This CDR3 is 13 amino acids long. The germline CDR1 and CDR2 sequences are MNHNS and SASEGT. The CDR3 DNA follows: TGTGCCAGCAGTCGTAGCGTCAGGGGTGAAGCTTTCTTT. It specifies CASSRSVRGEAFF.

The chain carries TRBV5-8 and TRBJ2-7; D uncertain. The CDR3 is made up of 16 amino acids. V lost 0 bases and J 2 bases, leaving 15 bases between the germline ends. From germline, CDR1 is SGHTS and CDR2 YDEGEE. This chain's CDR3 is CASSLAVMSGPYEQYF. In DNA form, the CDR3 reads TGTGCCAGCAGCTTGGCTGTGATGTCAGGCCCCTACGAGCAGTACTTC.